Listed here are 3 T cell receptor beta chains from one sample, sequenced in a study of cytomegalovirus exposure and HLA in healthy donors. Assay used: immunoSEQ multiplex PCR; TCRdb lists only in-frame clones, some missing. The sample yields over 150,000 clones, around nine tenths seen once. The sequencing sample was made of PBMCs. These receptors were taken from a man in his late teens or twenties in good health and CMV-seropositive.

The rearrangement joins TRBV6-5 to TRBJ1-1; TRBD1 matches 9 bases. The CDR3 length is 13 residues. Germline-derived CDR1 and CDR2 are MNHEY and SVGAGI. V lost 6 bases, J lost 5 bases, and 4 bases stayed unmatched. The DNA of the CDR3 is TGTGCCAGCAGCCTGGGACAGGGAACTGAAGCTTTCTTT. It codes for CASSLGQGTEAFF.

The chain employs TRBV6-1 and TRBJ1-5; D is unclear. The CDR3 contains 12 residues. CDR1 and CDR2 from the germline V gene are MNHNS and SASEGT. The germline V and J ends were trimmed by 6 bases and 7 bases, with 10 bases remaining between them. CDR3 residues: CASREGGQPQHF. CDR3 DNA sequence: TGTGCCAGCAGGGAGGGTGGCCAGCCCCAGCATTTT.

V is TRBV29-1 and J is TRBJ2-7; 7 bases line up with TRBD2. CDR1 SQVTM and CDR2 ANQGSEA come from the germline V gene. The CDR3 runs to 14 residues. V dropped 5 bases and J dropped 3; count of bases not matched to a gene: 10. The chain's CDR3 is CSVFSFGGSYEQYF. The CDR3 DNA reads as TGCAGCGTTTTCTCGTTTGGCGGGAGCTACGAGCAGTACTTC.